The clone carrying this T cell receptor beta chain was counted only a few times. V was shortened by 8 bases and J by 6 bases, with 27 bases between the two germline ends. CDR1 is MNHNS and CDR2 is SASEGT in the germline V gene. The CDR3 is made up of 17 amino acids. For the second PCR, which ran for 7 to 11 cycles, a sample-barcoded 5' primer and a J-beta primer mix were used. Via MiXCR, TCRdb re-called the 5' RACE reads, giving one row per CDR3 protein. This repertoire shows over 1,500,000 distinct CDR3 sequences, about 50% found once; its top ten account for approximately 2.1%. This sample is part of a study of blood T cells in healthy people across ages.

The chain recombines TRBV6-1 with TRBJ2-3; D possibly corresponds to TRBD1 (6 bases). This receptor was taken from a woman in her thirties or forties in good health. Sequencing was performed on blood. CDR3 residues: CASRPRDKARLGDTQYF. The CDR3 coding sequence is TGTGCCAGCCGCCCCCGGGACAAGGCAAGGCTAGGGGATACGCAGTATTTT.